The 25 T cell receptor beta chains listed next were all sequenced from one sample in a study of cytomegalovirus exposure and HLA in healthy donors. The method was immunoSEQ multiplex PCR; TCRdb's version includes in-frame clones alone and lacks a portion of them. The table has roughly 330,000 clones, roughly 87% seen once. Sequenced material: PBMCs. These receptors originate from a woman under 40 in good health and CMV-seropositive.

The chain couples TRBV9 to TRBJ2-7; 8 bases are shared with TRBD2. This CDR3 has 15 amino acids. Germline assignment: CDR1 SGDLS and CDR2 YYNGEE. Trimming removed 4 bases from V and 2 bases from J; junction bases left unmatched: 8. The CDR3 DNA is TGTGCCAGCAGCCCAGGCGGGAGGAGAACCTACGAGCAGTACTTC. Its protein product is CASSPGGRRTYEQYF.

The V and J genes are TRBV7-8 and TRBJ1-2, with unresolved D. Trimming stripped 5 bases from V and 4 bases from J, with 20 bases between. The CDR3 covers 16 residues. Germline lookup yields CDR1 SGHVS and CDR2 FQNEAQ. The CDR3 bases are TGTGCCAGCAGCCCCACGACCGTGGTTTTGGGCTATGGCTACACCTTC. Translation: CASSPTTVVLGYGYTF.

This chain uses TRBV19 with TRBJ2-7; D perhaps matches TRBD2 (6 bases). The V end was cut by 1 base, the J end by 3 bases, with 13 bases between. The CDR3 extends over 15 amino acids. Germline V gives CDR1 LNHDA, CDR2 SQIVND (reference sequence). In nucleotides, the CDR3 is TGTGCCAGTAGTATAGCGGCGGGGTCCTTCTACGAGCAGTACTTC. It specifies CASSIAAGSFYEQYF.

This clone was seen a few times. V and J are TRBV4-2 and TRBJ1-3, with no clear D. The CDR3 has 12 amino acids. The germline gives CDR1 LGHNA, CDR2 YNFKEQ. V was clipped by 0 bases and J by 3 bases, with 0 bases between them. The CDR3 spells CASSQDGNTIYF. CDR3 in DNA: TGTGCCAGCAGCCAAGATGGAAACACCATATATTTT.

Written as DNA, the CDR3 is TGTGCCAGCCGATACGGAGGGCTAGCCACAGATACGCAGTATTTT. It specifies CASRYGGLATDTQYF. The rearrangement links TRBV2 to TRBJ2-3, with TRBD2 as a possible D gene (6 bases). The CDR3 runs to 15 residues. Trimming left V 8 bases short and J 2 bases short, with 17 bases between. The germline V gene encodes CDR1 SNHLY and CDR2 FYNNEI.

This rearrangement joins TRBV6-1 to TRBJ1-5; unclear D gene. V lost 4 bases and J lost 2, with 9 bases in between. This CDR3 spans 14 amino acids. Germline loops: CDR1 MNHNS, CDR2 SASEGT. CDR3 sequence (DNA): TGTGCCAGCAGTGGATTCCAGGGCAATCAGCCCCAGCATTTT. This sequence encodes CASSGFQGNQPQHF.

This rearrangement joins TRBV6-6 to TRBJ2-7, with no clear D. Germline-derived CDR1 and CDR2 are MNHNY and SVGAGI (reference sequence). V lost 7 bases and J 1 base, leaving 8 bases between the germline ends. The CDR3 is made up of 12 amino acids. The CDR3 coding sequence is TGTGCCAGCACGGCAGGATCCTACGAGCAGTACTTC. It specifies CASTAGSYEQYF.

V gene TRBV5-1 combines with J gene TRBJ2-5; D ambiguous. This CDR3 has 16 residues. Per the germline V gene, CDR1 is SGHRS and CDR2 is YFSETQ. The germline V and J ends were trimmed by 3 bases and 2 bases, with 17 bases remaining between them. This CDR3 reads CASSSFRAETQETQYF. CDR3 bases: TGCGCCAGCAGCTCTTTTCGGGCTGAAACTCAAGAGACCCAGTACTTC.

The chain combines TRBV6-5 with TRBJ1-5, with TRBD1 identical over 10 bases. The ends lost 4 bases at V and 5 bases at J; junction bases unmatched: 5. Germline V gene sequence: CDR1 MNHEY, CDR2 SVGAGI. This CDR3 region has 15 residues. As DNA, the CDR3 is TGTGCCAGCAGTTGGGCCGGGACAGGGGATCAGCCCCAGCATTTT. This codes for CASSWAGTGDQPQHF.

This sequence joins TRBV15 and TRBJ1-5; D is ambiguous. CDR3 length: 14 residues. V gave up 1 base and J gave up 11 bases, with 15 bases separating them. Per the germline V gene, CDR1 is LNHNV and CDR2 is YYDKDF (reference sequence). CDR3 amino acids: CATSRAGSGGAQHF. The CDR3 DNA is TGTGCCACCAGCAGAGCAGGTTCCGGCGGGGCCCAGCATTTT.

The rearrangement links TRBV28 to TRBJ2-1; 8 bases map to TRBD2. Germline V lookup: CDR1 MDHEN, CDR2 SYDVKM. The CDR3 totals 14 residues. Trimming removed 8 bases from V and 5 bases from J; junction bases left unmatched: 8. CDR3 bases: TGTGCCAGCTTAGGGACTAGGCTACACAATGAGCAGTTCTTC. As protein: CASLGTRLHNEQFF.

This chain joins TRBV27 and TRBJ1-2, with a possible D match to TRBD1 (5 bases). From germline, CDR1 is MNHEY and CDR2 SMNVEV (reference sequence). With 6 bases removed from V and 4 bases from J, the gap between germline ends came to 15 bases. The CDR3 loop spans 14 amino acids. The CDR3 sequence: CASRVRGTGYGYTF. The DNA of the CDR3 is TGTGCCAGCAGAGTGCGGGGAACAGGCTATGGCTACACCTTC.

The gene calls are TRBV4-3 and TRBJ1-2; no firm D call. The germline CDR1 and CDR2 sequences are LGHNA and YSLEER. With 0 bases removed from V and 0 bases from J, the gap between germline ends came to 11 bases. The CDR3 has 16 amino acids. In DNA form, the CDR3 reads TGCGCCAGCAGCCAAGAAGGACGGTTAGCTAACTATGGCTACACCTTC. It yields the protein CASSQEGRLANYGYTF.

V and J are TRBV6-6 and TRBJ2-5; TRBD2 matches at 8 bases. V shed 5 bases, J shed 5 bases, and the junction held 13 bases outside the gene matches. This CDR3 spans 16 amino acids. The germline V gene has CDR1 MNHNY and CDR2 SVGAGI (reference sequence). The CDR3 nucleotides read TGTGCCAGCAGTAAGCTGACTAGCGCGAAGAGGGAGACCCAGTACTTC. Its protein is CASSKLTSAKRETQYF.

V and J are TRBV4-2 and TRBJ1-6; 8 positions agree with TRBD1. Germline V lookup: CDR1 LGHNA, CDR2 YNFKEQ. CDR3 length equals 17 residues. J gave up 11 bases and V 3 bases, and 15 bases lay outside the gene matches. CDR3 sequence: CASSQDTLTGVSAPLHF. For the CDR3, the DNA is TGTGCCAGCAGCCAGGACACCCTGACAGGGGTAAGTGCACCCCTCCACTTT.

CDR3 sequence (DNA): TGTGCCAGCAGTGAAGTTAGGCTTCGGTATGGCTACACCTTC. Protein product: CASSEVRLRYGYTF. This sequence joins TRBV2 and TRBJ1-2, with no clear D. V lost 1 base and J lost 5, with 11 bases in between. The V gene's germline CDR1 is SNHLY and CDR2 FYNNEI. This CDR3 is built from 14 residues.

The CDR3 protein is CASSPGTGGYGYTF. CDR3 DNA: TGTGCCAGCAGCCCCGGGACAGGGGGCTATGGCTACACCTTC. The V and J genes are TRBV2 and TRBJ1-2; 11 positions match TRBD1. CDR1 SNHLY and CDR2 FYNNEI come from the germline V gene. J lost 4 bases, V lost 6 bases, and 4 bases had no gene match. The CDR3 runs to 14 residues.

This chain joins TRBV5-1 and TRBJ2-3; TRBD1 aligns across 8 bases. Germline values: CDR1 SGHRS, CDR2 YFSETQ. The CDR3 covers 14 residues. Losses at the gene ends were 2 bases for V and 3 bases for J; bases not matched to a gene: 2. CDR3 in amino acids: CASSFDRGTDTQYF. The CDR3 nucleotides read TGCGCCAGCAGCTTCGACAGGGGAACAGATACGCAGTATTTT.

The rearrangement links TRBV7-9 to TRBJ2-7; maybe TRBD1 (5 bases). With 4 bases removed from V and 1 base from J, the gap between germline ends came to 20 bases. This CDR3 is 17 amino acids long. CDR1 is SEHNR and CDR2 is FQNEAQ in the germline V gene (reference sequence). CDR3 bases: TGTGCCAGCAGCTCAGACCCGGTGACGGACACTTCCTACGAGCAGTACTTC. It codes for CASSSDPVTDTSYEQYF.

This clone was recorded only once. The chain is built from TRBV5-6 and TRBJ2-2; the D gene is possibly TRBD1 (5 bases). Per the germline V gene, CDR1 is SGHDT and CDR2 is YYEEEE. The CDR3 runs 14 residues. V lost 4 bases and J 4 bases, leaving 11 bases between the germline ends. The CDR3, as DNA: TGTGCCAGCAGCCCTATAGGGGCCACCGGGGAGCTGTTTTTT. Amino acid sequence: CASSPIGATGELFF.

V and J are TRBV28 and TRBJ1-1; D gene uncertain. Germline-derived CDR1 and CDR2 are MDHEN and SYDVKM. V was shortened by 7 bases and J by 5 bases, with 11 bases between the two germline ends. The CDR3 is 12 residues long. CDR3 loop: CASTPVGTEAFF. The CDR3 nucleotides are TGTGCCAGCACCCCCGTCGGAACTGAAGCTTTCTTT.

The V call is TRBV12-2, the J call TRBJ2-1; the table's D call of TRBD2 was not tested on the DNA. TRBV12-2 is a known pseudogene. This CDR3 is 16 amino acids long. The CDR3 is CASRSVLSGGANEQFF. The CDR3 bases are TGTGCAAGTCGCTCCGTACTTAGCGGGGGGGCGAATGAGCAGTTCTTC.

The chain has TRBV27 and TRBJ1-2; TRBD1 matches at 9 bases. Germline V gene lookup returns CDR1 MNHEY and CDR2 SMNVEV (reference sequence). The CDR3 loop spans 16 amino acids. The J segment lost 6 bases and the V segment lost 0 bases, leaving 8 bases of the junction unmatched. CDR3 sequence: CASSLSQWDRANGYTF. As DNA, the CDR3 is TGTGCCAGCAGTTTATCTCAATGGGACAGGGCAAATGGCTACACCTTC.

This chain joins TRBV5-6 and TRBJ1-1; tentatively, D is TRBD1 (6 bases). Trimming cost V 4 bases and J 1 base, with 17 bases left between them. This CDR3 spans 16 amino acids. Germline V lookup: CDR1 SGHDT, CDR2 YYEEEE. The CDR3 coding sequence is TGTGCCAGCAGCCCCACGGGGGCAGGGCAGAACACTGAAGCTTTCTTT. As protein: CASSPTGAGQNTEAFF.

V is TRBV13 and J is TRBJ2-1; 12 positions match TRBD2. The V and J ends lost 5 bases and 8 bases, in that order; junction bases with no gene match: 10. This CDR3 contains 16 residues. Germline V gene sequence: CDR1 PRHDT, CDR2 FYEKMQ (reference sequence). The CDR3 spells CASSPGLAGGSYEQFF. The CDR3 DNA reads as TGTGCCAGCAGCCCGGGACTAGCGGGTGGATCCTATGAGCAGTTCTTC.